Included here is one T cell receptor beta chain sequence, with context. As yet, its antigen is unknown. This sample is part of a study of shared clonotypes between healthy human individuals. Overall study findings and caveats: Sampling was confined to blood; repertoires within tissues likely differ. Clonotype sharing among donors was expected to depend on sequencing depth.

V lost 4 bases to trimming and J lost 8 bases; unmatched junction nucleotides: 14. This CDR3 has 16 amino acids. In germline, CDR1 is SGHNT, CDR2 YYREEE (reference sequence). Only in-frame clones appear in the TCRdb table, and some are missing; sequencing was by immunoSEQ multiplex PCR. The sample yields some 1,100,000 clones, 70% to 80% seen once. The rearrangement uses TRBV5-4 and TRBJ1-4; 7 bases line up with TRBD1. The sample comprised memory CD4+ T cells from PBMCs. Subset meaning: CD45RA-negative fraction. The TCR comes from a man aged 18 to 30 in good health. Some clones in this sample may be carry-over from other donors' samples. This CDR3 is CASSRRTGGSGEKLFF. In DNA form, the CDR3 reads TGTGCCAGCAGCCGCAGGACAGGAGGGTCTGGGGAAAAACTGTTTTTT.